This T cell receptor beta chain was recovered during a study of shared clonotypes between healthy human individuals. Study context: Serving as donors were a couple of women and three men, whose ages spanned 18 to 49.

Produced via immunoSEQ multiplex PCR; TCRdb's table is partial and in-frame only. Of about 1.5 million clones listed, approximately 98% are singletons. The sample was naive CD4+ T cells sorted from blood. Subset meaning: CD45RA+ positively selected. The TCR sequence derives from a man aged 25-40 years in good health.

The CDR3 loop reads CASSTISGSRGGELFF. Written as DNA, the CDR3 is TGTGCCAGCAGCACGATTAGCGGGAGTCGTGGCGGGGAGCTGTTTTTT. The chain combines TRBV5-4 with TRBJ2-2; 9 nucleotides agree with TRBD2. This CDR3 contains 16 residues. CDR1 and CDR2 (germline): SGHNT, YYREEE (reference sequence). J gave up 7 bases and V 4 bases, and 11 bases lay outside the gene matches.